This T cell receptor beta chain was recorded in a study of vaccination effects on CD4 cells after COVID-19. Study-level points and caveats: Recruitment yielded few convalescent patients, and the study had no early post-infection timepoints.

Before any sequencing was done, the ViraFEST assay used viral peptide pools to expand antigen-specific CD4+ T cells. The authors isolated CD4+ T cells after more than eight days of culture. Each vaccine recipient was nucleocapsid antibody negative and had no prior SARS-CoV-2 infection. Half the medium was swapped for IL-2 medium on days 3 and 7. This CDR3 region has 16 residues. J was trimmed by 0 bases and V by 3 bases; bases with no gene match: 4. CDR1 is GTSNPN and CDR2 is SVGIG in the germline V gene (reference sequence). Clones were sequenced by immunoSEQ multiplex PCR, and TCRdb holds only the in-frame ones, with some missing. The profile shows about 79,000 clones, approximately 81% of them singletons. A word on this clone: Its matching antigen is unknown.

The V and J genes are TRBV30 and TRBJ1-5; 11 nucleotides line up with TRBD1. Source: CD4+ T cells from PBMCs cultured with HCoV-229E spike peptides, taken before COVID-19 vaccination. The source of this sequence is a human donor who received a COVID-19 vaccine. CDR3 nucleotide sequence: TGTGCCTGGAGGAAAGGGACAGGGGGTAGCAATCAGCCCCAGCATTTT. Protein: CAWRKGTGGSNQPQHF.